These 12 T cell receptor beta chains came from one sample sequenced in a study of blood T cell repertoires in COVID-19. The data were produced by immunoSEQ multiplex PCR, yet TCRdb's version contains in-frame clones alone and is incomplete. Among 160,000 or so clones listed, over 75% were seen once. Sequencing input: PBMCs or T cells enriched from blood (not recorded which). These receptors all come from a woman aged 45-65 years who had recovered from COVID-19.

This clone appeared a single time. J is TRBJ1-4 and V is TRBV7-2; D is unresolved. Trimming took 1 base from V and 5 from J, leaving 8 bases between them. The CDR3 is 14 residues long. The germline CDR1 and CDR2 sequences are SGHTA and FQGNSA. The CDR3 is CASSLGSRNEKLFF. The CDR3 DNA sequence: TGTGCCAGCAGCTTAGGGTCCAGGAATGAAAAACTGTTTTTT.

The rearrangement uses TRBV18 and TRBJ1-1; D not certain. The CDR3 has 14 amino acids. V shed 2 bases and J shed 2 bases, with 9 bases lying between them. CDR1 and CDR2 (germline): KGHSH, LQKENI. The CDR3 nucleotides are TGTGCCAGCTCACCAGCAGGCCCTAACACTGAAGCTTTCTTT. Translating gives CASSPAGPNTEAFF.

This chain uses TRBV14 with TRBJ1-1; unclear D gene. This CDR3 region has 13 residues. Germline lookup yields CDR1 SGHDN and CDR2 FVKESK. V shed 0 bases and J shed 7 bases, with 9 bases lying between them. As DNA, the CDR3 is TGTGCCAGCAGCCAAGATCCGGGGTTTGAAGCTTTCTTT. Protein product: CASSQDPGFEAFF.

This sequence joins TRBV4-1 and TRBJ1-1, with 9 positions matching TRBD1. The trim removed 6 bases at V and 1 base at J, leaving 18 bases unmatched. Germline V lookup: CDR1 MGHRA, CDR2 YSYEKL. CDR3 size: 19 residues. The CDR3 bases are TGCGCCAGCAGAGACGATACAGGGGGCGTAAAGACCCCGAACACTGAAGCTTTCTTT. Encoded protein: CASRDDTGGVKTPNTEAFF.

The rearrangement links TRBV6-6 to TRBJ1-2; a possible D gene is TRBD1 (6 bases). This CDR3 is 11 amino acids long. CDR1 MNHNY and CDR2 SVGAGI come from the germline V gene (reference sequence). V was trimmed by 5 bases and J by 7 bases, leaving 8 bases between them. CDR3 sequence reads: CASSPGAGYTF. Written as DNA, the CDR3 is TGTGCCAGCAGTCCAGGGGCTGGCTACACCTTC.

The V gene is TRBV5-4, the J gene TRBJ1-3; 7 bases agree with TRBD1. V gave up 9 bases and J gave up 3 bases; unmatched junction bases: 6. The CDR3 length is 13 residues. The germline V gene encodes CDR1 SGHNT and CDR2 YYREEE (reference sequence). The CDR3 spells CATLDRVGNTIYF. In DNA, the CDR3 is TGTGCCACCCTCGACAGGGTTGGAAACACCATATATTTT.

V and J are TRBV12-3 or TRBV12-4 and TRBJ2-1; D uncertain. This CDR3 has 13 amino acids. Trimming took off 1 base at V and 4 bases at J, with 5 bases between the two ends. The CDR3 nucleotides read TGTGCCAGCAGTTTAGAACAGTACAATGAGCAGTTCTTC. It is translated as CASSLEQYNEQFF.

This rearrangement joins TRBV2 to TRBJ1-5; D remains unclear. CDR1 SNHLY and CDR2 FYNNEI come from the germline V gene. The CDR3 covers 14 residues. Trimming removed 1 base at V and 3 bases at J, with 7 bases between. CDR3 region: CASSEGRPNQPQHF. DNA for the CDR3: TGTGCCAGCAGTGAAGGGAGACCCAATCAGCCCCAGCATTTT.

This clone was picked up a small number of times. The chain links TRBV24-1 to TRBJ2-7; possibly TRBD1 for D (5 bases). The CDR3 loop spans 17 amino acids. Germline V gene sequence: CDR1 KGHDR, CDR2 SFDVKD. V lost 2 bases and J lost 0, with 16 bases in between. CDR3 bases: TGTGCCACCAGTGATTATAGGGGCCAAGTTTGCTCCTACGAGCAGTACTTC. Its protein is CATSDYRGQVCSYEQYF.

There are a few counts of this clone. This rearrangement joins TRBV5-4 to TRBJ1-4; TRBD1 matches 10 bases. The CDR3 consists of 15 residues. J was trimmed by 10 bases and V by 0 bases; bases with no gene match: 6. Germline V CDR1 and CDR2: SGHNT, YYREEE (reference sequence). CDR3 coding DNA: TGTGCCAGCAGCTTGGAATGGGACAGGGGTGGAAAACTGTTTTTT. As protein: CASSLEWDRGGKLFF. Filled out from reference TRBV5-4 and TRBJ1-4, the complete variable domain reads ETGVTQSPTHLIKTRGQQVTLRCSSQSGHNTVSWYQQALGQGPQFIFQYYREEENGRGNFPPRFSGLQFPNYSSELNVNALELDDSALYLCASSLEWDRGGKLFFGSGTQLSVL.

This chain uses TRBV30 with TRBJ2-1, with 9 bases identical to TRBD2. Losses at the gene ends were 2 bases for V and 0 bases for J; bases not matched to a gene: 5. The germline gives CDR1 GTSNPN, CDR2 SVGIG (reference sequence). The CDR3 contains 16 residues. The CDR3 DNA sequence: TGTGCCTGGAGTTCGAGGCGGGGGGGCTCCTACAATGAGCAGTTCTTC. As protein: CAWSSRRGGSYNEQFF.

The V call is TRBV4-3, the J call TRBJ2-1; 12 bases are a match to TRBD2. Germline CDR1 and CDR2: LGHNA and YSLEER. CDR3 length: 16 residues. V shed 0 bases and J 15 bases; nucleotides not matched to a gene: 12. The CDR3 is CASSQDLGLAGNFRFF. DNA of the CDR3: TGCGCCAGCAGCCAAGATCTTGGACTAGCGGGGAACTTTCGGTTCTTC.